Shown below are 2 T cell receptor beta chains from a single sample sequenced in a study of T cells in Graves' hyperthyroidism and ophthalmopathy. From RNA transcripts, TCR beta CDR3 regions were amplified. The HTBI primer set was used in a first-round RT-PCR of the TCR CDR3. TCRdb analysed the multiplex PCR reads with MiXCR anew, one entry per CDR3 protein. The sample shows roughly 700,000 distinct CDR3 sequences, around 13% of them seen only once. What was sequenced was blood. The receptors derive from a young woman with Graves' hyperthyroidism.

This clonotype came up a few times. The chain employs TRBV5-1 and TRBJ1-1, with 7 bases identical to TRBD1. The CDR3 length is 14 residues. Losses at the gene ends were 3 bases for V and 4 bases for J; bases not matched to a gene: 6. The germline V gene encodes CDR1 SGHRS and CDR2 YFSETQ. In DNA, the CDR3 is TGCGCCAGCAGCTCGACGACAGGGACCACTGAAGCTTTCTTT. Translating gives CASSSTTGTTEAFF.

J is TRBJ1-1 and V is TRBV29-1; 7 bases are shared with TRBD1. CDR1 and CDR2 from the germline V gene are SQVTM and ANQGSEA. CDR3 length: 12 residues. CDR3 loop: CSTTGFLTEAFF. In DNA form, the CDR3 reads TGCAGTACGACAGGGTTTCTCACTGAAGCTTTCTTT.